Only one count was recorded for the clone carrying this TCR beta chain. V shed 1 base, J shed 0 bases, and the junction held 5 bases outside the gene matches. This CDR3 is 17 amino acids long. Germline CDR1 MNHEY, CDR2 SVGEGT. This specimen belongs to a study of identical twins. A single record per CDR3 protein comes from TCRdb applying MiXCR to the 5' RACE reads. The table records fewer than 900,000 distinct CDR3 sequences, around 20% of them present only once. These sequences were also reported in another study, on T cells expressing NK-cell markers.

This TCR derives from a woman in her late teens or twenties in good health. The genes are TRBV6-2 or TRBV6-3 and TRBJ2-7; 11 bases agree with TRBD1. Sequencing was carried out using PBMCs. The CDR3 DNA reads as TGTGCCAGCAGTTACTTGGGACAGGGGGTCAGCTCCTACGAGCAGTACTTC. Protein sequence: CASSYLGQGVSSYEQYF.